The 26 T cell receptor beta chains in this list originate from one sample, sequenced in a study of CD8+ T cells in alopecia areata. cDNA prepared by RNA extraction and subsequent reverse transcription served as the template for sequencing. Profiled with immunoSEQ multiplex PCR; TCRdb holds only in-frame clones, not every one. Singletons are absent from the sample, which has 250,000 or so clones. Cutaneous lymph node cells were pooled, and they were sorted using CD4, CD8alpha, NKG2D, NKG2ACE and other markers. Sequencing input: CD4+ T cells sorted from a lymph node. The source is a C3H/HeJ mouse with alopecia areata. For this strain, the MHC haplotype corresponds to H2-k.

This clone was observed a handful of times. Gene names are the mouse ones. Read data end 4 residues before the CDR3 end; the end is taken from the germline J gene. The sample holds other DNA sequences that translate to the same CDR3. The chain employs TRBV5 and TRBJ1-1; D gene ambiguous. CDR1 LGHNA and CDR2 YNLKQL come from the germline V gene (reference sequence). This CDR3 region has 14 residues. Deletions cut 0 bases from V and 1 base from J, with 6 bases between. Partial CDR3 DNA: TGTGCCAGCAGCCAAGACCCAGGGAACACA. Translation: CASSQDPGNT. The entire CDR3 protein reads CASSQDPGNTEVFF.

This clone was seen a handful of times. Any gene name here is a mouse gene name. CDR3 region: CASSHRDIYEQYF. The CDR3 DNA, read in part, is TGTGCCAGCAGCCACCGGGACATCTAT. The chain has TRBV5 and TRBJ2-7; the D gene is possibly TRBD1 (6 bases). The read stops 4 residues short of the end of the CDR3; the missing end is completed from the germline J gene. The CDR3 is 13 amino acids. V lost 3 bases and J lost 3, with 9 bases in between. CDR1 and CDR2 from the germline V gene are LGHNA and YNLKQL (reference sequence).

This clone was observed a handful of times. Gene labels here are mouse ones. The read terminates 4 residues ahead of where the CDR3 ends, so the germline J gene completes it. The same CDR3 is also encoded by other DNA sequences in this sample. The rearrangement uses TRBV13-1 and TRBJ2-3, with D unclear. The CDR3 loop spans 13 amino acids. V lost 1 base to trimming and J lost 0 bases, with 3 bases between them. Germline lookup yields CDR1 NSHNY and CDR2 SYGAGN. This CDR3 reads CASSDLSAETLYF. CDR3 DNA, as far as it was read: TGTGCCAGCAGTGATCTAAGTGCAGAA.

Only a few counts were recorded for this clone. Mouse germline and gene names are used. This sample also contains other DNA sequences that code for the same CDR3. CDR3 sequence: CASSIDRQDTQYF. CDR3 bases read: TGTGCCAGCAGTATTGACAGACAAGAC. The V and J genes are TRBV19 and TRBJ2-5; maybe TRBD1 (5 bases). Read sequence stops 4 residues before the CDR3 end, and the germline J gene provides the missing end. The V end lost 2 bases, the J end lost 3 bases, and 7 bases lay between the germline ends. Germline-derived CDR1 and CDR2 are FNHDT and SITEND (reference sequence). The CDR3 totals 13 residues.

This clone has more than one count but fewer than ten. The genes are named according to mouse. The read finishes 4 residues shy of the CDR3 end, and the germline J gene is used to complete it. V and J are TRBV19 and TRBJ2-1; maybe TRBD1 (5 bases). V gave up 6 bases and J gave up 1 base, with 11 bases separating them. The CDR3 sequence is 14 residues long. Germline V gene lookup returns CDR1 FNHDT and CDR2 SITEND (reference sequence). CDR3 protein: CASTSTENYAEQFF. The CDR3 bases that were read are TGTGCCAGCACCTCGACAGAAAACTATGCT.

With regard to this clone: Germline and genes: mouse. The chain's CDR3 is CASSLRDTNTGQLYF. The DNA read from the CDR3 is TGTGCCAGCAGCCTCCGGGACACAAACACCGGG. The rearrangement links TRBV5 to TRBJ2-2, with D possibly TRBD1 on 6 matching bases. The CDR3 end is not reached by the read, which stops 4 residues before it; the germline J gene fills it in. Germline CDR1 and CDR2: LGHNA and YNLKQL (reference sequence). The V end lost 4 bases, the J end lost 0 bases, and 9 bases lay between the germline ends. The CDR3 is 15 amino acids.

This clone was seen more than once but under ten times. Gene names denote mouse genes. The DNA ends 4 residues before the CDR3 does, and the rest of the CDR3 is filled in from the germline J gene. Other DNA sequences of this sample code for an identical CDR3. J is TRBJ2-1 and V is TRBV13-3; 9 bases align to TRBD2. CDR1 is NNHDY, CDR2 SYVADS, per germline. This CDR3 has 13 residues. The CDR3 loop reads CASSDLGGAEQFF. The part of the CDR3 DNA that was read is TGTGCCAGCAGTGATCTGGGGGGGGCT.

This clone was counted only a few times. All gene names here are mouse names. The CDR3 end lies 4 residues beyond the end of the read and is filled in from the germline J gene. The same CDR3 also results from other DNA sequences found in this sample. This chain joins TRBV1 and TRBJ2-5, with 8 bases identical to TRBD2. The CDR3 is 15 residues long. The V gene's germline CDR1 is NSQYPW and CDR2 LRSPGD (reference sequence). CDR3 DNA, as far as it was read: TGCACCTGCAGTGCAGATCCCGGGGGGGCTGAC. Translated, it gives CTCSADPGGAD. The entire CDR3 sequence reads CTCSADPGGADTQYF.

As to this clone: Gene names refer to mouse genes. The read ends 3 residues shy of where the CDR3 ends; the end is completed using the germline J gene. The chain recombines TRBV5 with TRBJ1-6; 7 positions agree with TRBD1. TRBJ1-6 has ORF status, its function being uncertain. Per the germline V gene, CDR1 is LGHNA and CDR2 is YNLKQL (reference sequence). The CDR3 is 15 amino acids. V lost 2 bases to trimming and J lost 7 bases; unmatched junction nucleotides: 5. This chain's CDR3 is CASSQTGVGNSPLYF. CDR3 bases read: TGTGCCAGCAGCCAAACAGGGGTGGGGAATTCGCCC.

As regards this clone: Germline and genes: mouse. The CDR3 extends 4 residues past the end of the read, so its final part is completed from the germline J gene. The sample carries other DNA sequences with the same CDR3. The J gene is TRBJ1-1, the V gene TRBV19, with TRBD1 matching over 10 bases. Per germline, CDR1 FNHDT and CDR2 SITEND (reference sequence). The CDR3 is 15 residues long. V trimming: 4 bases; J trimming: 0 bases; junction bases outside the gene matches: 3. Partial CDR3 DNA: TGTGCCAGCAGTCCCGGGACAGGGGCAAACACA. As protein: CASSPGTGANT. The full CDR3 protein reads CASSPGTGANTEVFF.

Concerning this clone itself: The genes and germline here are from mouse. The read terminates 4 residues before the CDR3 end, so the remaining end is supplied by the germline J gene. This chain connects TRBV31 to TRBJ2-3, with 11 bases matching TRBD2. V lost 8 bases to trimming and J lost 0 bases; unmatched junction nucleotides: 1. The germline V gene has CDR1 GKSSPN and CDR2 SITVG. This CDR3 comprises 13 residues. The CDR3 DNA, read in part, is TGTGCCGGGACTGGGGGTAGTGCAGAA. This sequence encodes CAGTGGSAE. From start to end, the CDR3 is CAGTGGSAETLYF.

For this clone: The gene names here belong to mouse. From the germline J gene comes the end of the CDR3, since the read stops 4 residues before it. The J gene is TRBJ2-1, the V gene TRBV13-1, with 11 bases identical to TRBD2. The CDR3 is 15 residues long. V gave up 2 bases and J gave up 2 bases; unmatched junction bases: 0. The V gene's germline CDR1 is NSHNY and CDR2 SYGAGN. The covered CDR3 bases are TGTGCCAGCAGTGAGGGACTGGGGGACTATGCT. It codes for CASSEGLGDYA. The entire CDR3 is CASSEGLGDYAEQFF.

Points on this clone: The germline and genes are mouse ones. Incomplete CDR3 DNA: TGTGCCAGCGGTGATGTCAGTAACTATGCT. Translated, it gives CASGDVSNYA. The CDR3 as a whole reads CASGDVSNYAEQFF. This chain connects TRBV13-2 to TRBJ2-1; unclear D gene. The sequenced fragment ends 4 residues before the CDR3 boundary, so the rest is inferred from the germline J gene. CDR1 and CDR2 (germline): NNHNN, SYGAGS (reference sequence). The CDR3 runs to 14 residues. The V gene lost 0 bases and the J gene lost 0 bases, with 4 bases spanning the gap.

This clone was found a few times. The listed genes are named as in mouse. The CDR3 is cut off 4 residues early in the read; its end comes from the germline J gene. The chain recombines TRBV5 with TRBJ2-2, with D tentatively TRBD2 (6 bases). Per the germline V gene, CDR1 is LGHNA and CDR2 is YNLKQL (reference sequence). The CDR3 is 17 amino acids. V lost 0 bases to trimming and J lost 0 bases, with 11 bases between them. CDR3: CASSQELGFANTGQLYF. CDR3 DNA, as far as it was read: TGTGCCAGCAGCCAAGAACTGGGTTTTGCAAACACCGGG.

Notes on this clone: Gene names are the mouse ones. The read ends 4 residues shy of where the CDR3 ends; the end is completed using the germline J gene. This sample also contains other DNA sequences that code for the same CDR3. J is TRBJ2-5 and V is TRBV5; 9 bases fit TRBD2. The CDR3 runs to 14 residues. The V gene's germline CDR1 is LGHNA and CDR2 YNLKQL (reference sequence). After removal of 6 bases from V and 3 bases from J, the junction contained 4 bases not matched to a gene. The chain's CDR3 is CASSPDWGQDTQYF. CDR3 bases read: TGTGCCAGCAGTCCGGACTGGGGACAAGAC.

About this clone itself: The gene names given are mouse names. The CDR3 is cut off 4 residues early in the read; its end comes from the germline J gene. The rearrangement joins TRBV1 to TRBJ2-2; unclear D gene. Trimming removed 0 bases at V and 1 base at J, with 12 bases between. Germline V lookup: CDR1 NSQYPW, CDR2 LRSPGD (reference sequence). This CDR3 comprises 17 residues. The CDR3 sequence: CTCSAEGLFGNTGQLYF. The CDR3 bases that were read are TGCACCTGCAGTGCAGAGGGTCTCTTCGGAAACACCGGG.

With regard to this clone: Germline and genes: mouse. The read comes to an end 3 residues before the CDR3 does, leaving the germline J gene to fill in the end. The chain recombines TRBV13-2 with TRBJ1-6; the match to TRBD1 covers 9 bases. TRBJ1-6 is reported as an ORF; its role is uncertain. The V gene's germline CDR1 is NNHNN and CDR2 SYGAGS (reference sequence). V dropped 2 bases and J dropped 7; count of bases not matched to a gene: 4. The CDR3 runs 15 residues. The CDR3 reads CASGEQGAGNSPLYF. CDR3 bases read: TGTGCCAGCGGTGAACAGGGGGCGGGAAATTCGCCC.

Only a few counts were recorded for this clone. All gene names here are mouse names. The read ends 4 residues shy of where the CDR3 ends; the end is completed using the germline J gene. The rearrangement links TRBV31 to TRBJ2-3; D remains unclear. The CDR3 length is 14 residues. Germline V gene lookup returns CDR1 GKSSPN and CDR2 SITVG. V was pared by 3 bases and J by 1 base, with 11 bases between. The covered CDR3 bases are TGTGCCTGGAGAAGGGTGGCGGGTGCAGAA. This sequence encodes CAWRRVAGAE. The complete CDR3 protein is CAWRRVAGAETLYF.

This clone was counted a few times. Gene names follow the mouse nomenclature. With the read ending 4 residues before the CDR3 end, the germline J gene is used to fill in that end. This sequence joins TRBV13-1 and TRBJ2-1, with 9 bases that match TRBD2. The CDR3 runs to 15 residues. Germline values: CDR1 NSHNY, CDR2 SYGAGN. V lost 1 base to trimming and J lost 3 bases; unmatched junction nucleotides: 2. CDR3 amino acids: CASSDLGGSYAEQFF. CDR3 bases read: TGTGCCAGCAGTGATCTGGGGGGGTCCTATGCT.

This clone was observed at least ten times. Each gene name is a mouse one. Read data end 4 residues before the CDR3 end; the end is taken from the germline J gene. This specimen includes other DNA sequences encoding the same CDR3. V usage is TRBV13-1 and J usage is TRBJ2-1; 10 bases map to TRBD2. The germline gives CDR1 NSHNY, CDR2 SYGAGN. CDR3 length: 15 residues. The sequenced CDR3 bases are TGTGCCAGCAGTGATGCTGGGGGGGCGCTGGCT. As protein: CASSDAGGALA. The entire CDR3 sequence reads CASSDAGGALAEQFF.

The sample holds many counts of this clone. Gene names follow the mouse nomenclature. The sequence runs out 4 residues before the end of the CDR3; the remainder is reconstructed from the germline J gene. V is TRBV17 and J is TRBJ2-2; tentative D call: TRBD2 (5 bases). In germline, CDR1 is MNHDT, CDR2 YYDKIL. V was cut by 4 bases and J by 0 bases, with 6 bases left in between. The CDR3 totals 14 residues. The CDR3: CASSNWSNTGQLYF. CDR3 DNA (partial): TGTGCTAGCAGTAACTGGTCAAACACCGGG. Drawing the rest from reference TRBV17 and TRBJ2-2, the complete variable domain is DTTVKQNPRYKLARVGKPVNLICSQTMNHDTMYWYQKKPNQAPKLLLFYYDKILNREADTFEKFQSSRPNNSFCSLYIGSAGLEYSAMYLCASSNWSNTGQLYFGEGSKLTVL.

The sample holds a few counts of this clone. The gene names here belong to mouse. Sequencing ends 4 residues short of the CDR3 end; the germline J gene provides the rest. J is TRBJ2-1 and V is TRBV13-2, with 10 bases identical to TRBD1. Germline-derived CDR1 and CDR2 are NNHNN and SYGAGS (reference sequence). CDR3 length: 13 residues. The CDR3 reads CASVGTGAAEQFF. The sequenced CDR3 bases are TGTGCCAGCGTGGGGACAGGGGCCGCT.

A remark on this clone: Each gene name is a mouse one. Sequencing ends 4 residues short of the CDR3 end; the germline J gene provides the rest. This chain connects TRBV13-2 to TRBJ2-3; a weak D match, TRBD1 (5 bases). The CDR3 covers 15 residues. With 1 base removed from V and 0 bases from J, the gap between germline ends came to 9 bases. The germline V gene encodes CDR1 NNHNN and CDR2 SYGAGS (reference sequence). Here the CDR3 reads CASGDRQTSAETLYF. The CDR3 DNA, read in part, is TGTGCCAGCGGTGATCGACAGACTAGTGCAGAA.

In its sample, this clone was seen a few times. Gene names are mouse gene names. The CDR3 loop reads CASSVPGQGREVFF. CDR3 DNA, as far as it was read: TGTGCCAGCAGTGTCCCGGGACAGGGGAGA. The chain recombines TRBV13-1 with TRBJ1-1; 10 nucleotides match TRBD1. Read coverage stops 4 residues before the CDR3 terminus; the germline J gene supplies the remainder. The CDR3 contains 14 residues. Looked up from germline, CDR1 is NSHNY and CDR2 is SYGAGN.

This clone came up a few times. These gene names are mouse names. This sample also contains other DNA sequences that code for the same CDR3. The CDR3 region is CASSIAGGDYAEQFF. The CDR3 DNA, read in part, is TGTGCCAGCAGTATCGCTGGGGGGGACTATGCT. The chain is built from TRBV19 and TRBJ2-1; 9 bases line up with TRBD2. The sequence runs out 4 residues before the end of the CDR3; the remainder is reconstructed from the germline J gene. The CDR3 consists of 15 residues. The ends lost 2 bases at V and 2 bases at J; junction bases unmatched: 2. Germline V CDR1 and CDR2: FNHDT, SITEND (reference sequence).

In its sample, this clone was seen a few times. The genes and germline here are from mouse. Read data end 4 residues before the CDR3 end; the end is taken from the germline J gene. V and J are TRBV13-1 and TRBJ2-1, with TRBD1 matching 7 bases. This CDR3 region has 13 residues. Germline lookup yields CDR1 NSHNY and CDR2 SYGAGN. Incomplete CDR3 DNA: TGTGCCAGCAACAGACAGGGAGGGGCT. This gives the protein CASNRQGGA. The CDR3 as a whole reads CASNRQGGAEQFF.